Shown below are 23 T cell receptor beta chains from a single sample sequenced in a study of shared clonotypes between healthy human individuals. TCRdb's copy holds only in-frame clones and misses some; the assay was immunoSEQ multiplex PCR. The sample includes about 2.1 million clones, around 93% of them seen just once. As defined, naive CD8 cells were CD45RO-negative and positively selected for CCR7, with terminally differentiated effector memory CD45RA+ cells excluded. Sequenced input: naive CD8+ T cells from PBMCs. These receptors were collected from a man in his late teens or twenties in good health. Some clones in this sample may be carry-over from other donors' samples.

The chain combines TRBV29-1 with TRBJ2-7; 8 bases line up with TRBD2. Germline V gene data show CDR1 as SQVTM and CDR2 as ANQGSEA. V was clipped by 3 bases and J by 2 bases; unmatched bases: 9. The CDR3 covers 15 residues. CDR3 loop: CSVEETGGVAYEQYF. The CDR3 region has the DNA TGCAGCGTTGAGGAGACGGGGGGGGTCGCCTACGAGCAGTACTTC.

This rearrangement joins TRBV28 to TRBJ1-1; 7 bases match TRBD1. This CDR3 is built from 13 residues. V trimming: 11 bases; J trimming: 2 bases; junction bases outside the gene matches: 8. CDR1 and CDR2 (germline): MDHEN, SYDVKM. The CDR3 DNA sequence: TGTGCCTGCACACGGGACAGTAACACTGAAGCTTTCTTT. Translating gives CACTRDSNTEAFF.

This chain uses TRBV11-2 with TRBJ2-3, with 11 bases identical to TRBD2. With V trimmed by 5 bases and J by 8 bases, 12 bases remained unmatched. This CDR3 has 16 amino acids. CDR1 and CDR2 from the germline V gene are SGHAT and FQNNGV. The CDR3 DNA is TGTGCCAGCAGCCCTACCATAGCGGGAGGGCCTAGTACGCAGTATTTT. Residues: CASSPTIAGGPSTQYF.

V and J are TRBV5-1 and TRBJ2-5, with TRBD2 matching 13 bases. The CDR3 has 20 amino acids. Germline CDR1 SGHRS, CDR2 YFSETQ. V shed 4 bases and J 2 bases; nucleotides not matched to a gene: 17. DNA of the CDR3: TGCGCCAGCAGCATAGCCGGGACTAGCGGGACCCTGATCGATCAAGAGACCCAGTACTTC. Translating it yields CASSIAGTSGTLIDQETQYF.

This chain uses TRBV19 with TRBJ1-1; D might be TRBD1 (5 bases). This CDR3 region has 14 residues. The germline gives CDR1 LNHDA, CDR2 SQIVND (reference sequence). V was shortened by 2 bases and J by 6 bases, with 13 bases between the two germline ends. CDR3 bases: TGTGCCAGTAGTATATGGGCAGGGAGGGCTGAAGCTTTCTTT. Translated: CASSIWAGRAEAFF.

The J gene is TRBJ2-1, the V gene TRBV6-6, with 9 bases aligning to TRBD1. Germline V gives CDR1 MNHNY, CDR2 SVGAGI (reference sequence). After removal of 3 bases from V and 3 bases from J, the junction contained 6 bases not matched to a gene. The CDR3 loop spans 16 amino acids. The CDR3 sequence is CASSYTDRGFYNEQFF. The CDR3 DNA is TGTGCCAGCAGTTATACGGACAGGGGATTCTACAATGAGCAGTTCTTC.

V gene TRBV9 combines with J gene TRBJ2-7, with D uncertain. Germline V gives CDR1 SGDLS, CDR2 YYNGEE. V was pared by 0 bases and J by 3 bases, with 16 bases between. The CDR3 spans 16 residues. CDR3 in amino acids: CASSVGGSTFLYEQYF. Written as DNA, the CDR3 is TGTGCCAGCAGCGTAGGTGGGTCCACTTTCCTCTACGAGCAGTACTTC.

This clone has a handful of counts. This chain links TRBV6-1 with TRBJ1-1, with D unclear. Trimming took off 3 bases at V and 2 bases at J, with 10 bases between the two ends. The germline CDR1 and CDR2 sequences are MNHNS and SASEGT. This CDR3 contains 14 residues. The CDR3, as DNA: TGTGCCAGCAGTGACCGGAGTGAAAACACTGAAGCTTTCTTT. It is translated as CASSDRSENTEAFF.

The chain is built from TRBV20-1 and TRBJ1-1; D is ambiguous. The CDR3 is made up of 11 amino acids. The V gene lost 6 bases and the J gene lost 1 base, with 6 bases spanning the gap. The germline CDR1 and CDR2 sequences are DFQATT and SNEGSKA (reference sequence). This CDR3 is CSAHTNTEAFF. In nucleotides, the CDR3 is TGCAGTGCCCACACGAACACTGAAGCTTTCTTT.

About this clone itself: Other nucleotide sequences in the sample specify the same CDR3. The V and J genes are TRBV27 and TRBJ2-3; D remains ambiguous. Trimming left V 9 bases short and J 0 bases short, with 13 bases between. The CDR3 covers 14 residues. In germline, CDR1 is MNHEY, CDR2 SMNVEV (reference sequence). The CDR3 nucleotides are TGTGCCAGTTCAAGCAGAACTAGCACAGATACGCAGTATTTT. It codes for CASSSRTSTDTQYF.

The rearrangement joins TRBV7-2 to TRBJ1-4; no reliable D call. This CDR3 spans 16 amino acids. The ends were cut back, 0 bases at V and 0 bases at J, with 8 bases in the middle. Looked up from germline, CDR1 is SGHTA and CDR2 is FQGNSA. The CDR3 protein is CASSLAGPATNEKLFF. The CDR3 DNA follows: TGTGCCAGCAGCTTAGCAGGGCCCGCAACTAATGAAAAACTGTTTTTT.

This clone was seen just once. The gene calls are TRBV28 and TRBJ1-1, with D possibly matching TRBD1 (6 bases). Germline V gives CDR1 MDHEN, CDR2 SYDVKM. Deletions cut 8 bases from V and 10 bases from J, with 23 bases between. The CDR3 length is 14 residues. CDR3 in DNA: TGTGCCAGCGTTCGGGGCAGGGGTTATGAGGGAGCTTTCTTT. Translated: CASVRGRGYEGAFF.

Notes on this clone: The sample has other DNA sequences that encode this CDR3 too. The CDR3 nucleotides are TGTGCCAGCAGCGCCCGGGGGAACACTGAAGCTTTCTTT. Translation gives CASSARGNTEAFF. The J gene is TRBJ1-1, the V gene TRBV9; D not resolved. Germline V gene data show CDR1 as SGDLS and CDR2 as YYNGEE. The V and J ends lost 3 bases and 1 base respectively, with 7 bases between them. The CDR3 covers 13 residues.

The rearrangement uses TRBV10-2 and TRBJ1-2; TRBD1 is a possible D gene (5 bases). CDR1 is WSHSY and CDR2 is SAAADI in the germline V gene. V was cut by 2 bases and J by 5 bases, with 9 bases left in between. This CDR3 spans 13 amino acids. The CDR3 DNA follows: TGCGCCAGCAGTGAGCCGGGACTGTATGGCTACACCTTC. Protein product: CASSEPGLYGYTF.

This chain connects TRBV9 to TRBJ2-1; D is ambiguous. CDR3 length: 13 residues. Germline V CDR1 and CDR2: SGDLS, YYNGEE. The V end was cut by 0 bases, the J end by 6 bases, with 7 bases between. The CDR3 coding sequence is TGTGCCAGCAGCGTAGGATATACCAATGAGCAGTTCTTC. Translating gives CASSVGYTNEQFF.

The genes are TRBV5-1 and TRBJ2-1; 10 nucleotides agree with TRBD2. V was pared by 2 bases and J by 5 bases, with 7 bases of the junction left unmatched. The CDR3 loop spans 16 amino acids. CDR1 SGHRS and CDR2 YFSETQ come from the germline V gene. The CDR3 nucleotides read TGCGCCAGCAGCTTCCGCGTAGCGGGAGGAGACAATGAGCAGTTCTTC. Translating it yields CASSFRVAGGDNEQFF.

In nucleotides, the CDR3 is TGTGCCTGGACGCGGGTTTCTAAGGGCCAAGCTTTCTTT. Translated: CAWTRVSKGQAFF. The V call is TRBV30, the J call TRBJ1-1; D not certain. The CDR3 length is 13 residues. V lost 4 bases, J lost 9 bases, and 18 bases lay in between. Germline CDR1 and CDR2: GTSNPN and SVGIG (reference sequence).

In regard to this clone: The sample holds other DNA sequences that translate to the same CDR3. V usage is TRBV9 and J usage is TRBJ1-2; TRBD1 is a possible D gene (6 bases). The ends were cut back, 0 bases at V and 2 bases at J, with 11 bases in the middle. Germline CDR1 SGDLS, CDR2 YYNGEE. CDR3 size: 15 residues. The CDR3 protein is CASSVAGTPNYGYTF. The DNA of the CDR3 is TGTGCCAGCAGCGTAGCCGGGACACCAAACTATGGCTACACCTTC.

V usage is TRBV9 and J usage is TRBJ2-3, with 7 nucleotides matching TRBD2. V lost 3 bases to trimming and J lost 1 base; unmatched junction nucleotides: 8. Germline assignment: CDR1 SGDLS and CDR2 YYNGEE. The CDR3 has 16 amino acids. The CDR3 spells CASSAGGGRGTDTQYF. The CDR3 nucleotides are TGTGCCAGCAGCGCGGGAGGAGGGAGAGGCACAGATACGCAGTATTTT.

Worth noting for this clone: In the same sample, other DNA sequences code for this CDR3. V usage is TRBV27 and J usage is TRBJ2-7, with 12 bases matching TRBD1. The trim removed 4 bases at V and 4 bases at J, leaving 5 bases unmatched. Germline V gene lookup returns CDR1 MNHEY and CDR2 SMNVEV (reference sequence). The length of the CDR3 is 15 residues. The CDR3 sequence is CASSSGTGGSYEQYF. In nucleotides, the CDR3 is TGTGCCAGCAGTTCCGGGACAGGGGGCTCTTACGAGCAGTACTTC.

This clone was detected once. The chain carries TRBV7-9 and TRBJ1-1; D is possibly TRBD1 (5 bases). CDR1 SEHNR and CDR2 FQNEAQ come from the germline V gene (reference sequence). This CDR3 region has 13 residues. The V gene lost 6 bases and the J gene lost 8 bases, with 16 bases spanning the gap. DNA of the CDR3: TGTGCCAGCAGTGGAGACAGAGGATCCGAAGCTTTCTTT. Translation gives CASSGDRGSEAFF.

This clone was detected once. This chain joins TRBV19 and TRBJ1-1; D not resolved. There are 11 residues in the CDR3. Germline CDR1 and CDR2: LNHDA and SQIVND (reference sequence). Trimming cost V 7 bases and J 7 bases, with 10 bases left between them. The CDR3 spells CASKGGREAFF. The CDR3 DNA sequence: TGTGCCAGTAAAGGAGGGCGTGAAGCTTTCTTT.

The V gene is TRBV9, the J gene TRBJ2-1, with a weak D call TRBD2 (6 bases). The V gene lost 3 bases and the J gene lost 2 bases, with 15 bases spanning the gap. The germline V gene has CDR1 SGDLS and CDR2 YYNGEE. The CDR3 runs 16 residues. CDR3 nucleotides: TGTGCCAGCAGCGCCGTGGGGCGGGACCCCTACAATGAGCAGTTCTTC. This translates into CASSAVGRDPYNEQFF.